The next 15 T cell receptor beta chains were all read from a single sample in a study of blood T cell repertoires in COVID-19. The assay was immunoSEQ multiplex PCR, and TCRdb's table has in-frame clones only and misses some. The sample gives about 250,000 clones, 75% to 85% of which show up once; approximately 5.7% is in the top ten. Material for sequencing was peripheral blood. These receptors came from a human donor in a cohort sampled during active COVID-19.

The chain recombines TRBV30 with TRBJ1-1; D is ambiguous. V lost 2 bases, J lost 0 bases, and 10 bases lay in between. CDR3 length equals 14 residues. Looked up from germline, CDR1 is GTSNPN and CDR2 is SVGIG (reference sequence). The CDR3 coding sequence is TGTGCCTGGAGTCCCCCAGGAATGAACACTGAAGCTTTCTTT. This gives the protein CAWSPPGMNTEAFF. The full variable domain, in which reference TRBV30 and TRBJ1-1 provide the parts outside the CDR3, is SQTIHQWPATLVQPVGSPLSLECTVEGTSNPNLYWYRQAAGRGLQLLFYSVGIGQISSEVPQNLSASRPQDRQFILSSKKLLLSDSGFYLCAWSPPGMNTEAFFGQGTRLTVV.

The chain couples TRBV12-3 or TRBV12-4 to TRBJ2-1; 8 bases line up with TRBD1. This CDR3 contains 12 residues. V shed 5 bases and J 15 bases; nucleotides not matched to a gene: 9. The CDR3 coding sequence is TGTGCCAGCAGTCGATCGACAGGGGAATGGTTCTTC. Translating it yields CASSRSTGEWFF.

This rearrangement joins TRBV11-2 to TRBJ2-5; 9 bases map to TRBD2. V trimming: 0 bases; J trimming: 3 bases; junction bases outside the gene matches: 8. Germline assignment: CDR1 SGHAT and CDR2 FQNNGV. The CDR3 is made up of 17 amino acids. The CDR3 DNA is TGTGCCAGCAGCTTAGATAACGAAGCGGGGGGAAAAGAGACCCAGTACTTC. It codes for CASSLDNEAGGKETQYF.

This chain links TRBV9 with TRBJ1-3; no clear D. V was clipped by 0 bases and J by 0 bases, with 7 bases between them. Germline-derived CDR1 and CDR2 are SGDLS and YYNGEE. This CDR3 is built from 15 residues. CDR3 protein: CASSVGASSGNTIYF. The CDR3, as DNA: TGTGCCAGCAGCGTAGGCGCCTCCTCTGGAAACACCATATATTTT.

The chain employs TRBV3-1 (or the pseudogene TRBV3-2) and TRBJ1-2; D gene uncertain. Trimming stripped 4 bases from V and 4 bases from J, with 16 bases between. CDR1 is LGHDT and CDR2 is YNNKEL in the germline V gene (reference sequence). The CDR3 length is 15 residues. CDR3 coding DNA: TGTGCCAGCAGCCTCACCGTCGCGGGTCCCTATGGCTACACCTTC. Its translation: CASSLTVAGPYGYTF.

The chain recombines TRBV4-1 with TRBJ2-4, with TRBD2 as a possible D gene (6 bases). In germline, CDR1 is MGHRA, CDR2 YSYEKL. The V and J ends lost 0 bases and 0 bases respectively, with 12 bases between them. The length of the CDR3 is 17 residues. The CDR3 nucleotides read TGCGCCAGCAGCCAAGAAGAGGGGACTCTAGCCAAAAACATTCAGTACTTC. Translating gives CASSQEEGTLAKNIQYF.

The chain carries TRBV5-1 and TRBJ1-3; maybe TRBD1 (6 bases). V lost 3 bases and J lost 2, with 18 bases in between. This CDR3 is 17 amino acids long. Germline V lookup: CDR1 SGHRS, CDR2 YFSETQ. The CDR3 region is CASSSTGFNAPGNTIYF. The CDR3 DNA reads as TGCGCCAGCAGCTCCACAGGGTTCAATGCCCCTGGAAACACCATATATTTT. The full variable domain, its missing parts supplied by reference TRBV5-1 and TRBJ1-3, is KAGVTQTPRYLIKTRGQQVTLSCSPISGHRSVSWYQQTPGQGLQFLFEYFSETQRNKGNFPGRFSGRQFSNSRSEMNVSTLELGDSALYLCASSSTGFNAPGNTIYFGEGSWLTVV.

The rearrangement joins TRBV18 to TRBJ2-7; 9 bases map to TRBD1. CDR1 is KGHSH and CDR2 is LQKENI in the germline V gene. Trimming cost V 7 bases and J 5 bases; bases outside gene matches: 9. The CDR3 loop spans 14 amino acids. As DNA, the CDR3 is TGTGCCAGCTTTACCGGACAGGGGACGGACGAGCAGTACTTC. Its protein product is CASFTGQGTDEQYF.

This sequence joins TRBV5-1 and TRBJ2-7; a weak D match, TRBD2 (5 bases). From germline, CDR1 is SGHRS and CDR2 YFSETQ. The CDR3 consists of 14 residues. Trimming cost V 2 bases and J 5 bases, with 14 bases left between them. DNA for the CDR3: TGCGCCAGCAGCTTTGACCCCCTCGGGGACGAGCAGTACTTC. This gives the protein CASSFDPLGDEQYF. Using reference TRBV5-1 and TRBJ2-7 for the parts outside the CDR3, the full variable domain is KAGVTQTPRYLIKTRGQQVTLSCSPISGHRSVSWYQQTPGQGLQFLFEYFSETQRNKGNFPGRFSGRQFSNSRSEMNVSTLELGDSALYLCASSFDPLGDEQYFGPGTRLTVT.

There are a few counts of this clone. The rearrangement joins TRBV13 to TRBJ2-5, with D possibly matching TRBD2 (9 bases). V was clipped by 5 bases and J by 5 bases, with 33 bases between them. Germline-derived CDR1 and CDR2 are PRHDT and FYEKMQ (reference sequence). This CDR3 is built from 20 residues. The CDR3, as DNA: TGTGCCAGCAGCCCTCTCGGTTTAGCGGGAGTAGGAGGGGACAGGGAGACCCAGTACTTC. Translation gives CASSPLGLAGVGGDRETQYF.

This clone has a single count. This rearrangement joins TRBV7-2 to TRBJ2-2; 7 bases align to TRBD2. The junction had 19 bases not matched to a gene; V was cut back by 5 bases and J by 4 bases. Germline CDR1 is SGHTA and CDR2 is FQGNSA. There are 19 residues in the CDR3. The CDR3 region is CASSTRRMWEGRSTGELFF. DNA of the CDR3: TGTGCCAGCAGCACCCGCAGGATGTGGGAGGGCCGCAGCACCGGGGAGCTGTTTTTT.

This chain connects TRBV21-1 to TRBJ1-2; the table's D gene call, TRBD1, was not cross checked with the DNA. TRBV21-1 has pseudogene status. The CDR3 is made up of 19 amino acids. The CDR3: CASSKEVRDRGPINYGYTF. CDR3 DNA: TGTGCCAGCAGCAAAGAGGTGAGGGACAGGGGACCGATTAACTATGGCTACACCTTC.

The genes are TRBV10-2 and TRBJ2-1, with 14 nucleotides matching TRBD2. This CDR3 has 17 amino acids. Unmatched junction bases numbered 13, after V lost 9 bases and J lost 6 bases. In germline, CDR1 is WSHSY, CDR2 SAAADI. The CDR3 DNA follows: TGCGCCAGTACGGGACTAGCGGGAGCCGTACGACGCAATGAGCAGTTCTTC. Protein: CASTGLAGAVRRNEQFF.

The table lists this clone with a count of one. The CDR3 nucleotides are TGTGCCAGCAGCGTAGGTGGCCCGGGAGTTGCTGAAGCTTTCTTT. Its translation: CASSVGGPGVAEAFF. This chain connects TRBV9 to TRBJ1-1; D not resolved. Germline CDR1 is SGDLS and CDR2 is YYNGEE. Trimming took off 0 bases at V and 6 bases at J, with 15 bases between the two ends. The CDR3 has 15 residues.

The chain couples TRBV19 to TRBJ2-3; 7 positions agree with TRBD1. The J segment lost 5 bases and the V segment lost 1 base, leaving 12 bases of the junction unmatched. Germline assignment: CDR1 LNHDA and CDR2 SQIVND (reference sequence). The CDR3 consists of 17 residues. CDR3 loop: CASSIAGAGGAQDTQYF. The CDR3 coding sequence is TGTGCCAGTAGTATAGCAGGGGCAGGGGGAGCCCAAGATACGCAGTATTTT.